This TCR beta chain originates from a study of memory CD4+ T cells and cytomegalovirus serostatus. Study results and caveats: Of 150 to 200 reported CMV TCRbeta sequences, roughly 67 were found in memory CD4+ repertoires. Repertoires predicted CMV serostatus with median bootstrapped AUC of about 0.95.

Original data processing: After removing out-of-frame reads, 2 million to 2.5 million distinct TCRbeta sequences remained. Using immunoSEQ multiplex PCR, the repertoire was profiled, and TCRdb retains in-frame clones only, with some absent. The V and J calls and clone size were taken over from that table, and D and trimming were inferred from the DNA. This sample has tens of thousands of clones, with over 65% found just once. The CDR3 consists of 13 residues. Germline loops: CDR1 ENHRY, CDR2 SYGVKD. V lost 4 bases and J 5 bases, leaving 11 bases between the germline ends. The sort gate was single viable CD3+CD4+CD8-CD45RO+ cells for memory CD4+ T cells. CMV serostatus came from serum IgG against pp150, pp28, p38, p52. On this clone itself: The antigen remains undetermined.

The sequencing sample was made of memory CD4+ T cells from blood. The chain has TRBV10-3 and TRBJ1-2, with a weak D call TRBD1 (5 bases). The source is an adult in good health and CMV-seronegative. The CDR3 DNA reads TGTGCCATCAGTGCAGGGATTGAATATGGCTACACCTTC. Amino acids: CAISAGIEYGYTF.